The 32 T cell receptor beta chains reported below all come from one sample, sequenced in a study of beta chain features in type 1 diabetes. The authors reverse transcribed all of the isolated RNA, so sequencing captured expressed TCRB transcripts. Clones were read by immunoSEQ multiplex PCR, and TCRdb kept only the in-frame ones, dropping some. In the table there are around 430,000 clones, 30% of which are singletons. Sequencing input: naive CD4+ T cells from blood. The receptor set was obtained from a man between 18 and 35 years old in good health.

The chain combines TRBV9 with TRBJ2-2; D might be TRBD2 (7 bases). Trimming shortened V by 2 bases and J by 4 bases, and 18 bases separated the two germline ends. The CDR3 has 17 amino acids. Germline CDR1 reads SGDLS; CDR2 reads YYNGEE. CDR3 loop: CASSVLAGAVGTGELFF. DNA for the CDR3: TGTGCCAGCAGCGTCCTTGCGGGGGCGGTAGGCACCGGGGAGCTGTTTTTT.

This clone has a handful of counts. V gene TRBV29-1 combines with J gene TRBJ1-1; D is ambiguous. CDR1 SQVTM and CDR2 ANQGSEA come from the germline V gene. The CDR3 has 13 amino acids. Trimming left V 2 bases short and J 1 base short, with 8 bases between. The CDR3 nucleotides are TGCAGCGTTGAACGGCACGCGAACACTGAAGCTTTCTTT. This sequence encodes CSVERHANTEAFF.

This clone has only a few counts. The chain recombines TRBV5-1 with TRBJ2-7, with D possibly called TRBD1 or TRBD2 (5 bases each). Germline lookup yields CDR1 SGHRS and CDR2 YFSETQ. Trimming took off 3 bases at V and 1 base at J, with 14 bases between the two ends. The CDR3 runs 15 residues. The CDR3 nucleotides read TGCGCCAGCAGCTCTATCGGGACGGATTCCTACGAGCAGTACTTC. Translation gives CASSSIGTDSYEQYF.

For the CDR3, the DNA is TGCAGCGCCGCGCCCCAAGGGGGGGAAGAGACCCAGTACTTC. As protein: CSAAPQGGEETQYF. V usage is TRBV29-1 and J usage is TRBJ2-5; the D gene is possibly TRBD2 (7 bases). The CDR3 is made up of 14 amino acids. V gave up 7 bases and J gave up 3 bases, with 18 bases separating them. From germline, CDR1 is SQVTM and CDR2 ANQGSEA.

This chain connects TRBV29-1 to TRBJ2-7, with 7 bases matching TRBD1. Germline values: CDR1 SQVTM, CDR2 ANQGSEA. The CDR3 totals 13 residues. The V segment lost 5 bases and the J segment 1 base; nucleotides outside the gene matches: 5. The CDR3 DNA is TGCAGCGTTATACCGACAGGGTCCTACGAGCAGTACTTC. Protein sequence: CSVIPTGSYEQYF.

The chain links TRBV7-9 to TRBJ2-6, with D unclear. The CDR3 is 15 amino acids. The V end lost 6 bases, the J end lost 5 bases, and 14 bases lay between the germline ends. Looked up from germline, CDR1 is SEHNR and CDR2 is FQNEAQ (reference sequence). CDR3 sequence: CASSYQPLWANVLTF. For the CDR3, the DNA is TGTGCCAGCAGTTACCAGCCTCTGTGGGCCAACGTCCTGACTTTC.

This clone was detected only a few times. V and J are TRBV29-1 and TRBJ2-2, with a possible D match to TRBD1 (5 bases). Germline assignment: CDR1 SQVTM and CDR2 ANQGSEA. The CDR3 is made up of 14 amino acids. Trimming stripped 5 bases from V and 1 base from J, with 11 bases between. CDR3 sequence (DNA): TGCAGCGTTCTAGGGCAGGGGAACACCGGGGAGCTGTTTTTT. Translated, it gives CSVLGQGNTGELFF.

This clone appeared a single time. The chain employs TRBV7-9 and TRBJ2-3, with 14 bases lining up with TRBD2. The CDR3 loop spans 14 amino acids. Germline values: CDR1 SEHNR, CDR2 FQNEAQ (reference sequence). Germline trimming cut 11 bases from V and 4 bases from J; bases unmatched to any gene: 5. In DNA form, the CDR3 reads TGTGCCGGGGGGACTAGCGGGAGTCCAGATACGCAGTATTTT. Amino acid sequence: CAGGTSGSPDTQYF.

This clone turned up a few times. The sample has other DNA sequences that encode this CDR3 too. This chain joins TRBV30 and TRBJ2-3; D is perhaps TRBD1 (6 bases). Trimming cost V 0 bases and J 4 bases, with 8 bases left between them. From germline, CDR1 is GTSNPN and CDR2 SVGIG (reference sequence). CDR3 length: 13 residues. DNA of the CDR3: TGTGCCTGGAGTGTAGGGGGATCAGATACGCAGTATTTT. Protein sequence: CAWSVGGSDTQYF.

About this clone itself: Other nucleotide sequences in the sample specify the same CDR3. This chain joins TRBV5-1 and TRBJ2-2; no clear D gene. The CDR3 runs 15 residues. V lost 0 bases, J lost 0 bases, and 6 bases lay in between. Germline V gene sequence: CDR1 SGHRS, CDR2 YFSETQ. DNA for the CDR3: TGCGCCAGCAGCTTGGATGGCGCGAACACCGGGGAGCTGTTTTTT. Translated: CASSLDGANTGELFF.

Comments on this clone: Other DNA sequences within the sample encode an identical CDR3. This sequence joins TRBV30 and TRBJ1-2, with D possibly being TRBD1 (6 bases). In germline, CDR1 is GTSNPN, CDR2 SVGIG (reference sequence). The CDR3 length is 13 residues. Trimming left V 3 bases short and J 2 bases short, with 10 bases between. The CDR3 loop is CAWSSGANYGYTF. The CDR3 DNA is TGTGCCTGGAGCTCGGGGGCGAACTATGGCTACACCTTC. The full variable domain, rest sourced from reference TRBV30 and TRBJ1-2, is SQTIHQWPATLVQPVGSPLSLECTVEGTSNPNLYWYRQAAGRGLQLLFYSVGIGQISSEVPQNLSASRPQDRQFILSSKKLLLSDSGFYLCAWSSGANYGYTFGSGTRLTVV.

The CDR3 bases are TGTGCCAGCAGCTTACCGGGAGGGAATGAGCAGTTCTTC. This encodes CASSLPGGNEQFF. The chain joins TRBV11-2 to TRBJ2-1; TRBD2 matches at 8 bases. This CDR3 has 13 residues. Germline CDR1 is SGHAT and CDR2 is FQNNGV. With V trimmed by 2 bases and J by 7 bases, 1 base remained unmatched.

This rearrangement joins TRBV30 to TRBJ2-1, with 11 bases fitting TRBD1. Trimming at V came to 3 bases and at J to 8 bases, leaving 6 bases not matched to a gene. The CDR3 length is 14 residues. Germline loops: CDR1 GTSNPN, CDR2 SVGIG (reference sequence). In nucleotides, the CDR3 is TGTGCCTGGAGCCGGGACAGGGGGTTCGATGAGCAGTTCTTC. Translation: CAWSRDRGFDEQFF.

This clone was found a few times. This chain uses TRBV11-1 with TRBJ2-3, with TRBD1 as a possible D gene (5 bases). This CDR3 has 14 amino acids. Deletions cut 5 bases from V and 3 bases from J, with 12 bases between. Germline V gene data show CDR1 as SGHAT and CDR2 as FQDESV (reference sequence). For the CDR3, the DNA is TGTGCCAGCAGCCAGGGCGCCAGGACAGATACGCAGTATTTT. Translating it yields CASSQGARTDTQYF.

This chain links TRBV30 with TRBJ2-1; 7 bases are shared with TRBD2. The V segment lost 5 bases and the J segment 0 bases; nucleotides outside the gene matches: 10. Looked up from germline, CDR1 is GTSNPN and CDR2 is SVGIG (reference sequence). The CDR3 spans 16 residues. The CDR3 region has the DNA TGTGCCTGGGAACTGCCGGGACTACACTCCTACAATGAGCAGTTCTTC. The encoded protein is CAWELPGLHSYNEQFF.

This clone was detected only a few times. The V call is TRBV2, the J call TRBJ1-1, with D perhaps TRBD1 (5 bases). The germline CDR1 and CDR2 sequences are SNHLY and FYNNEI. There are 13 residues in the CDR3. The germline V and J ends were trimmed by 1 base and 11 bases, with 14 bases remaining between them. CDR3 residues: CASSEGRRGIAFF. The CDR3 nucleotides read TGTGCCAGCAGTGAAGGGCGAAGGGGTATCGCTTTCTTT.

This clone was counted only a few times. The V gene is TRBV4-3, the J gene TRBJ2-1, with D unresolved. The germline V and J ends were trimmed by 0 bases and 7 bases, with 7 bases remaining between them. Germline V lookup: CDR1 LGHNA, CDR2 YSLEER. This CDR3 region has 13 residues. CDR3 DNA: TGCGCCAGCAGCCAAGAAACAAGGAATGAGCAGTTCTTC. This sequence encodes CASSQETRNEQFF.

The gene calls are TRBV7-2 and TRBJ2-7, with D possibly matching TRBD2 (5 bases). V dropped 5 bases and J dropped 2 bases, with 19 bases sitting between them. The CDR3 runs 16 residues. CDR1 SGHTA and CDR2 FQGNSA come from the germline V gene. CDR3 sequence (DNA): TGTGCCAGCAGCCCCCGAACCGGGCTAGCAGCCTACGAGCAGTACTTC. This codes for CASSPRTGLAAYEQYF.

The V and J genes are TRBV7-2 and TRBJ2-3; weak D call: TRBD1 (6 bases). CDR3 length: 14 residues. Trimming stripped 1 base from V and 5 bases from J, with 10 bases between. Germline-derived CDR1 and CDR2 are SGHTA and FQGNSA. CDR3 coding DNA: TGTGCCAGCAGCTTAGGACAGGTGGGAGATACGCAGTATTTT. Its translation is CASSLGQVGDTQYF.

The genes are TRBV5-6 and TRBJ2-1; D gene ambiguous. This CDR3 spans 15 amino acids. Germline values: CDR1 SGHDT, CDR2 YYEEEE. Trimming shortened V by 0 bases and J by 8 bases, and 15 bases separated the two germline ends. As DNA, the CDR3 is TGTGCCAGCAGCTTGGTCCCCCGCGTCGTAGATGAGCAGTTCTTC. Translated, it gives CASSLVPRVVDEQFF.

The chain links TRBV9 to TRBJ2-3; 8 bases map to TRBD2. The CDR3 contains 17 residues. The germline V gene encodes CDR1 SGDLS and CDR2 YYNGEE. J lost 3 bases, V lost 4 bases, and 13 bases had no gene match. In DNA form, the CDR3 reads TGTGCCAGCAGCTCCCTTGGGGCTAGCGGGCCGACAGATACGCAGTATTTT. It is translated as CASSSLGASGPTDTQYF.

V is TRBV6-1 and J is TRBJ1-2; D might be TRBD1 (6 bases). V was clipped by 4 bases and J by 5 bases, with 8 bases between them. The CDR3 runs to 12 residues. Per germline, CDR1 MNHNS and CDR2 SASEGT. For the CDR3, the DNA is TGTGCCAGCAGTGCCGGGACATATGGCTACACCTTC. This translates into CASSAGTYGYTF.

This clone has just a few counts. The CDR3, as DNA: TGTGCCAGCAGCGTAGAACCGGGACAGGGGAACATTCAGTACTTC. Translating gives CASSVEPGQGNIQYF. The V and J genes are TRBV9 and TRBJ2-4; TRBD1 aligns across 10 bases. Germline V gives CDR1 SGDLS, CDR2 YYNGEE. The trim removed 0 bases at V and 7 bases at J, leaving 4 bases unmatched. This CDR3 contains 15 residues.

The chain recombines TRBV29-1 with TRBJ2-7; 10 bases are shared with TRBD2. CDR1 and CDR2 from the germline V gene are SQVTM and ANQGSEA. Trimming removed 7 bases from V and 3 bases from J; junction bases left unmatched: 6. This CDR3 has 13 residues. The CDR3 region is CSASSGGDYEQYF. The CDR3 DNA is TGCAGCGCGTCTAGCGGGGGCGACTACGAGCAGTACTTC.

This rearrangement joins TRBV5-4 to TRBJ2-5; 8 positions agree with TRBD2. Germline CDR1 SGHNT, CDR2 YYREEE (reference sequence). CDR3 size: 14 residues. J gave up 5 bases and V 4 bases, and 7 bases lay outside the gene matches. CDR3 nucleotide sequence: TGTGCCAGCAGCGACGGGAGGGCCGGGGAGACCCAGTACTTC. Amino acid sequence: CASSDGRAGETQYF.

This clone turned up a few times. The chain joins TRBV30 to TRBJ2-7; 7 bases agree with TRBD2. The V and J ends lost 4 bases and 0 bases, in that order; junction bases with no gene match: 12. Germline lookup yields CDR1 GTSNPN and CDR2 SVGIG (reference sequence). This CDR3 is 16 amino acids long. As DNA, the CDR3 is TGTGCCTGGAACCGAGAGAGCGGGGCTACCTCCTACGAGCAGTACTTC. This gives the protein CAWNRESGATSYEQYF.

On this clone: The junction departs from germline at one end; a sequencing error may be responsible. The CDR3 sequence: CASSFPGTQGVF. The CDR3 nucleotides are TGTGCCAGCAGCTTTCCCGGGACCCAGGGGGTTTTT. The chain is built from TRBV7-2 and TRBJ2-3; 7 nucleotides agree with TRBD1. CDR1 is SGHTA, CDR2 FQGNSA, per germline. The CDR3 has 12 residues. The full variable domain, with the rest looked up from reference TRBV7-2 and TRBJ2-3, is GAGVSQSPSNKVTEKGKDVELRCDPISGHTALYWYRQSLGQGLEFLIYFQGNSAPDKSGLPSDRFSAERTGGSVSTLTIQRTQQEDSAVYLCASSFPGTQGVFGPGTRLTVL.

The V call is TRBV27, the J call TRBJ2-6, with D hard to call. CDR3 size: 17 residues. Trimming took 4 bases from V and 5 from J, leaving 18 bases between them. Germline V CDR1 and CDR2: MNHEY, SMNVEV (reference sequence). CDR3 bases: TGTGCCAGCAGTTCCCGTTTTATCGAAGGCTGGGCCAACGTCCTGACTTTC. Translation: CASSSRFIEGWANVLTF.

This clone was observed a handful of times. The genes are TRBV15 and TRBJ2-3; 10 nucleotides line up with TRBD2. Germline trimming cut 7 bases from V and 4 bases from J; bases unmatched to any gene: 11. CDR1 is LNHNV and CDR2 is YYDKDF in the germline V gene (reference sequence). There are 16 residues in the CDR3. CDR3 DNA sequence: TGTGCCACCAACCAACCGGCTAGCGGGAGTGCAGATACGCAGTATTTT. This translates into CATNQPASGSADTQYF.

The chain carries TRBV9 and TRBJ2-2; TRBD1 matches 10 bases. Germline-derived CDR1 and CDR2 are SGDLS and YYNGEE. J was trimmed by 4 bases and V by 3 bases; bases with no gene match: 6. CDR3 length: 16 residues. The CDR3 spells CASSAWTGGRTGELFF. In DNA, the CDR3 is TGTGCCAGCAGCGCATGGACAGGGGGACGCACCGGGGAGCTGTTTTTT.

The V and J genes are TRBV30 and TRBJ2-5; D remains ambiguous. The CDR3 length is 13 residues. Germline V lookup: CDR1 GTSNPN, CDR2 SVGIG (reference sequence). V was shortened by 0 bases and J by 5 bases, with 10 bases between the two germline ends. The CDR3 coding sequence is TGTGCCTGGAGTGTACTCTTGTGGGAGACCCAGTACTTC. Encoded protein: CAWSVLLWETQYF.

The chain couples TRBV25-1 to TRBJ1-1, with TRBD1 identical over 8 bases. This CDR3 is built from 15 residues. V lost 4 bases and J lost 5; bases outside the gene matches: 9. CDR1 and CDR2 from the germline V gene are MGHDK and SYGVNS. CDR3 nucleotide sequence: TGTGCCAGCAGTGCGGCAGGGGGCGCGGGGACTGAAGCTTTCTTT. It translates to CASSAAGGAGTEAFF.